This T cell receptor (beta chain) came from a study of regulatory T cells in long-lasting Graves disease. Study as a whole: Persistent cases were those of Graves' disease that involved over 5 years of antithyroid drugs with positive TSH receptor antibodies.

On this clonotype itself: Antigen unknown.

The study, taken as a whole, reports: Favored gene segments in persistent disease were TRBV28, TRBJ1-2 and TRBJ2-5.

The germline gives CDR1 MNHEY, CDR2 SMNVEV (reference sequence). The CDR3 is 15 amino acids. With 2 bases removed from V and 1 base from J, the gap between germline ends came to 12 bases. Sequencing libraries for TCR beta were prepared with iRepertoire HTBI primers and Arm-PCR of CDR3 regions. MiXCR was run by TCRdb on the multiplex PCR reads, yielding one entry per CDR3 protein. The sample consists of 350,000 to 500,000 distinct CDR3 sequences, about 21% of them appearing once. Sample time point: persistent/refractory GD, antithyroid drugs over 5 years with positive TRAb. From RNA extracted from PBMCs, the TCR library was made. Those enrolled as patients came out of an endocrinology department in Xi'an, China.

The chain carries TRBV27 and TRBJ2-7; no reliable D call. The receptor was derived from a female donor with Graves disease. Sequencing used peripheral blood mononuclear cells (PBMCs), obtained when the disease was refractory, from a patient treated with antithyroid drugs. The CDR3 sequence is CASSLAPPASYEQYF. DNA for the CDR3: TGTGCCAGCAGTTTAGCACCCCCGGCGTCCTACGAGCAGTACTTC.